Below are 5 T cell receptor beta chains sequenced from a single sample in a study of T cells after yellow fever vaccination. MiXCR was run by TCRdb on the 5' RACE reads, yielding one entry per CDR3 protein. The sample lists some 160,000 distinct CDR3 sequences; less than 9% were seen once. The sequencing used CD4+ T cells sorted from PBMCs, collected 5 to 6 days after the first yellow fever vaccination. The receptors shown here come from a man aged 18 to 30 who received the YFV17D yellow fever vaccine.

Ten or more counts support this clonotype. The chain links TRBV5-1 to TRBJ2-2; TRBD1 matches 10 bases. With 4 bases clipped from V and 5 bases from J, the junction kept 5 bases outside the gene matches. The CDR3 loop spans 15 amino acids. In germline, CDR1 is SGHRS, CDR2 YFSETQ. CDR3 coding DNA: TGCGCCAGCAGCCAACGGACAGGGGGGACCGGGGAGCTGTTTTTT. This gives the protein CASSQRTGGTGELFF.

The CDR3 loop reads CASSLGPLCNTGELFF. CDR3 sequence (DNA): TGTGCCAGCAGCCTCGGTCCCCTCTGCAACACCGGGGAGCTGTTTTTT. The chain has TRBV4-2 and TRBJ2-2; no reliable D call. V was pared by 4 bases and J by 2 bases, with 14 bases between. The CDR3 is 16 residues long. Germline V gives CDR1 LGHNA, CDR2 YNFKEQ.

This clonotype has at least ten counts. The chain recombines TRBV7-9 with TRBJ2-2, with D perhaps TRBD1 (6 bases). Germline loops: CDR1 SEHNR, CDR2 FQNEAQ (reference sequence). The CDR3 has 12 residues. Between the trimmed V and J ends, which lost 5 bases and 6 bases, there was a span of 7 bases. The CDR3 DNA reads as TGTGCCAGCAGCCGACAGGCCGGGGAGCTGTTTTTT. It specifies CASSRQAGELFF.

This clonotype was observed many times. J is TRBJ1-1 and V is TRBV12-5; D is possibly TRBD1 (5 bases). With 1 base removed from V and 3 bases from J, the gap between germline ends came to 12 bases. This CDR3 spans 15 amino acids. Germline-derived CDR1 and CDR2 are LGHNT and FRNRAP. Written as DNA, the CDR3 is TGTGCTAGTGGTTTGGCCCGGGGGGAAGACACTGAAGCTTTCTTT. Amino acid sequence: CASGLARGEDTEAFF.

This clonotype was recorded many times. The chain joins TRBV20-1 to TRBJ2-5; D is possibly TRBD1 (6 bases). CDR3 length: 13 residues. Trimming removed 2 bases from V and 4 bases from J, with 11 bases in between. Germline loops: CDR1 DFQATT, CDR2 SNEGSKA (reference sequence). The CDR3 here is CSARQGRGETQYF. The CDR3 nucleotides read TGCAGTGCTAGACAGGGGAGAGGAGAGACCCAGTACTTC.